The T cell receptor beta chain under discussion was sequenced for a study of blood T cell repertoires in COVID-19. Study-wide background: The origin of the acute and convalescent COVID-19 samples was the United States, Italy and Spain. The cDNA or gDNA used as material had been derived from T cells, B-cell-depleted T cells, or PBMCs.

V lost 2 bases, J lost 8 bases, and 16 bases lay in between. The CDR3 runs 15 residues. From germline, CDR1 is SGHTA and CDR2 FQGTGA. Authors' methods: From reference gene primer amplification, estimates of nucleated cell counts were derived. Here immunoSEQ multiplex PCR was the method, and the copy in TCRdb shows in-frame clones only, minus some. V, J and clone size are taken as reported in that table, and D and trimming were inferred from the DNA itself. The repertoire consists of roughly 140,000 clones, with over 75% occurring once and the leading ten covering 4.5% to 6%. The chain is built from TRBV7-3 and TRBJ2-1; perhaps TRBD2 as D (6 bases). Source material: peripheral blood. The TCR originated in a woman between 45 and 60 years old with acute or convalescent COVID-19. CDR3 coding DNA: TGTGCCAGCAGCTTATTTCGGACTATCGACGATGAGCAGTTCTTC. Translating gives CASSLFRTIDDEQFF.